The sequence of this T cell receptor (beta chain) was determined in a study of blood T cell repertoires in COVID-19. Background on the study: T cells, B-cell-depleted T cells, or PBMCs supplied cDNA or gDNA.

The CDR3 extends over 13 amino acids. CDR1 SGHDT and CDR2 YYEEEE come from the germline V gene. The V segment lost 4 bases and the J segment 11 bases; nucleotides outside the gene matches: 10. TCRdb's copy holds only in-frame clones and misses some; the assay was immunoSEQ multiplex PCR. The sample yields 150,000 to 200,000 clones, about 86% seen once. J is TRBJ1-1 and V is TRBV5-6, with 8 bases identical to TRBD1. Specimen: peripheral blood. This receptor was identified in a woman older than 75 with acute or convalescent COVID-19. The CDR3 sequence: CASSTGTGRGAFF. DNA of the CDR3: TGTGCCAGCAGCACCGGGACAGGCCGAGGGGCTTTCTTT.